A selection of T cell receptor beta chains follows, all from one sample in a study of blood T cell repertoires in COVID-19. The data were produced by immunoSEQ multiplex PCR, yet TCRdb's version contains in-frame clones alone and is incomplete. The table includes some 250,000 clones, roughly 88% detected once. Sequencing input: peripheral blood. All receptors come from a human donor in a cohort sampled during active COVID-19. Each CDR3 is given with its conserved first and last residue. Fields, in order: V gene, CDR3 length, clone size, D gene, CDR3 protein. A D gene is named only where the DNA matches it firmly. Not every row has a clone size; where given, it reads once, few, many or a size class.

v_gene: TRBV28
len: 15
abundance: -
d_gene: -
CDR3aa: CASSLIAGSNYGYTF

v_gene: TRBV5-6
len: 14
abundance: -
d_gene: -
CDR3aa: CASRLRGFNTEAFF

v_gene: TRBV5-4
len: 15
abundance: -
d_gene: TRBD2
CDR3aa: CASSPRTSGGNEQFF

v_gene: TRBV10-3
len: 13
abundance: -
d_gene: -
CDR3aa: CAISETGSYGYTF

v_gene: TRBV3-1/TRBV3-2
len: 13
abundance: once
d_gene: -
CDR3aa: CASSQRGGEKLFF

v_gene: TRBV10-3
len: 11
abundance: few
d_gene: -
CDR3aa: CAISGGQTQHF

v_gene: TRBV19
len: 15
abundance: -
d_gene: TRBD1
CDR3aa: CASSAPTGADYGYTF

v_gene: TRBV19
len: 13
abundance: -
d_gene: TRBD1
CDR3aa: CASSPGQAYEQYF

v_gene: TRBV28
len: 18
abundance: -
d_gene: TRBD1
CDR3aa: CASSPGTGGFSGANVLTF

v_gene: TRBV28
len: 15
abundance: -
d_gene: -
CDR3aa: CASRSLKGYSYEQYF

v_gene: TRBV4-1
len: 16
abundance: -
d_gene: -
CDR3aa: CASSQGPGAGGNEQFF

v_gene: TRBV19
len: 16
abundance: -
d_gene: TRBD1
CDR3aa: CASSIEPGQGYQPQHF

v_gene: TRBV30
len: 13
abundance: -
d_gene: -
CDR3aa: CAWIGGGPYGYTF

v_gene: TRBV6-2/TRBV6-3
len: 15
abundance: -
d_gene: TRBD2
CDR3aa: CASSWGLATYNEQFF

v_gene: TRBV27
len: 14
abundance: -
d_gene: TRBD2
CDR3aa: CASRGLAGQGEQYF

v_gene: TRBV6-2/TRBV6-3
len: 12
abundance: -
d_gene: -
CDR3aa: CASSYRGGTQYF

v_gene: TRBV29-1
len: 13
abundance: -
d_gene: -
CDR3aa: CSVDWQGSYGYTF

v_gene: TRBV27
len: 15
abundance: -
d_gene: -
CDR3aa: CASTPGGVGNQPQHF

v_gene: TRBV6-5
len: 15
abundance: -
d_gene: TRBD2
CDR3aa: CASSTEPGGEDTQYF

v_gene: TRBV7-6
len: 17
abundance: -
d_gene: TRBD2
CDR3aa: CASSREGPGGTFPEQYF

v_gene: TRBV20-1
len: 15
abundance: -
d_gene: TRBD1
CDR3aa: CSAGGQGPSNYGYTF

v_gene: TRBV28
len: 15
abundance: once
d_gene: -
CDR3aa: CASSLLTGVTDEQYF

v_gene: TRBV16
len: 15
abundance: -
d_gene: -
CDR3aa: CASSQGGARDQPQHF

v_gene: TRBV28
len: 14
abundance: -
d_gene: -
CDR3aa: CASSRGILDQPQHF

v_gene: TRBV3-1/TRBV3-2
len: 14
abundance: -
d_gene: -
CDR3aa: CASSQAGLSTEAFF

v_gene: TRBV19
len: 14
abundance: few
d_gene: TRBD1
CDR3aa: CASSIGDRGYEQYF

v_gene: TRBV2
len: 13
abundance: once
d_gene: -
CDR3aa: CASMQTADYGYTF

v_gene: TRBV19
len: 14
abundance: -
d_gene: TRBD2
CDR3aa: CASSWSGGSYEQYF

v_gene: TRBV7-3
len: 13
abundance: few
d_gene: -
CDR3aa: CASSSGLNSPLHF

v_gene: TRBV3-1/TRBV3-2
len: 15
abundance: -
d_gene: -
CDR3aa: CASSPLAGIIYEQYF

v_gene: TRBV29-1
len: 15
abundance: -
d_gene: TRBD1
CDR3aa: CSVTLTGTGNYEQYF

v_gene: TRBV6-5
len: 15
abundance: -
d_gene: -
CDR3aa: CASRRLVTSTDTQYF

v_gene: TRBV2
len: 13
abundance: -
d_gene: -
CDR3aa: CASVSGANYGYTF

v_gene: TRBV3-1/TRBV3-2
len: 13
abundance: -
d_gene: -
CDR3aa: CASSPFRGTEAFF

v_gene: TRBV19
len: 13
abundance: -
d_gene: -
CDR3aa: CASSFQGAHGYTF

v_gene: TRBV4-3
len: 14
abundance: -
d_gene: -
CDR3aa: CASSQTSGEAGYTF

v_gene: TRBV27
len: 17
abundance: -
d_gene: TRBD1
CDR3aa: CASSLSLPPGGGSEQYF

v_gene: TRBV24-1
len: 14
abundance: -
d_gene: -
CDR3aa: CATSDFPRNEKLFF

v_gene: TRBV18
len: 17
abundance: -
d_gene: TRBD1
CDR3aa: CASSHYRWTGSTDTQYF

v_gene: TRBV29-1
len: 12
abundance: -
d_gene: -
CDR3aa: CSVELLNTEAFF